This passage covers 18 T cell receptor beta chains from one sample sequenced in a study of CD8 T cells in ankylosing spondylitis. TCRdb re-called the 5' RACE reads through MiXCR, storing one row per CDR3 protein. The profile covers more than 650,000 distinct CDR3 sequences, with about 12% appearing a single time and around 0.51% taken by the ten largest. General study points: A motif of under ten highly homologous TCR beta variants was seen as apparently characteristic of ankylosing spondylitis blood.

The antigens for these receptors are not known. Sequencing was carried out using blood, either unsorted or a sorted T cell fraction (not recorded which). Receptor source: a male donor with ankylosing spondylitis.

Only a few counts were recorded for this clonotype. The genes are TRBV12-3 or TRBV12-4 and TRBJ1-6; D is unclear. The CDR3 has 14 amino acids. V was trimmed by 3 bases and J by 4 bases, leaving 7 bases between them. The CDR3 spells CASSLNGYNSPLHF. CDR3 coding DNA: TGTGCCAGCAGTTTGAACGGTTATAATTCACCCCTCCACTTT.

This clonotype turned up a few times. The chain carries TRBV12-2 and TRBJ2-4. TRBV12-2 represents a pseudogene. The CDR3 sequence is 16 residues long. DNA of the CDR3: TGTGCAAGTCGCTCCAGGGGTAAGCCGGCCAAAAACATTCAGTACTTC. Its translation is CASRSRGKPAKNIQYF.

This clonotype was seen more than once but under ten times. The gene calls are TRBV6-5 and TRBJ1-1; possible D gene TRBD1, 6 bases. Germline V gene lookup returns CDR1 MNHEY and CDR2 SVGAGI. This CDR3 spans 16 amino acids. Trimming pared 4 bases from V and 4 bases from J, leaving 19 bases between. The CDR3 DNA follows: TGTGCCAGCAGTTCCTCGAAGGGGGGGACGATCACTGAAGCTTTCTTT. Amino acid sequence: CASSSSKGGTITEAFF.

V gene TRBV7-2 combines with J gene TRBJ1-1; perhaps TRBD1 as D (6 bases). V lost 2 bases and J lost 0, with 10 bases in between. The CDR3 is 15 residues long. CDR1 SGHTA and CDR2 FQGNSA come from the germline V gene. CDR3 bases: TGTGCCAGCAGCTTAAGGCGGACAGTGAACACTGAAGCTTTCTTT. Translation: CASSLRRTVNTEAFF.

This clonotype has at least ten counts. The chain carries TRBV5-1 and TRBJ2-1, with D perhaps TRBD2 (6 bases). This CDR3 region has 17 residues. V lost 1 base and J lost 3, with 17 bases in between. The germline V gene encodes CDR1 SGHRS and CDR2 YFSETQ. The CDR3 sequence is CASSLLSRGIGYNEQFF. The CDR3 DNA follows: TGCGCCAGCAGCTTGCTGTCTCGGGGGATCGGCTACAATGAGCAGTTCTTC.

This sequence joins TRBV7-2 and TRBJ2-6; weak D call: TRBD1 (6 bases). The CDR3 contains 16 residues. V was shortened by 4 bases and J by 0 bases, with 10 bases between the two germline ends. Germline V gene data show CDR1 as SGHTA and CDR2 as FQGNSA. CDR3 DNA sequence: TGTGCCAGCAGCTCCAAAGGGGGCTCTGGGGCCAACGTCCTGACTTTC. It codes for CASSSKGGSGANVLTF.

This clonotype came up many times. V usage is TRBV15 and J usage is TRBJ1-1; 7 bases map to TRBD1. The CDR3 contains 14 residues. The V segment lost 2 bases and the J segment 5 bases; nucleotides outside the gene matches: 5. Germline values: CDR1 LNHNV, CDR2 YYDKDF (reference sequence). Here the CDR3 reads CATSRRTGGTEAFF. CDR3 nucleotides: TGTGCCACCAGCAGAAGGACAGGAGGAACTGAAGCTTTCTTT.

The chain employs TRBV6-2 or TRBV6-3 and TRBJ2-1; D is ambiguous. CDR3 length: 15 residues. The V gene lost 8 bases and the J gene lost 0 bases, with 14 bases spanning the gap. Germline CDR1 and CDR2: MNHEY and SVGEGT. CDR3 nucleotides: TGTGCCAGCCAGTCGGGCGGCAGCTCCTACAATGAGCAGTTCTTC. It specifies CASQSGGSSYNEQFF.

The V gene is TRBV15, the J gene TRBJ2-7; D gene unclear. The germline V and J ends were trimmed by 1 base and 3 bases, with 4 bases remaining between them. The V gene's germline CDR1 is LNHNV and CDR2 YYDKDF (reference sequence). The CDR3 totals 12 residues. The CDR3 loop reads CATSRGFYEQYF. The CDR3 DNA reads as TGTGCCACCAGCAGAGGGTTCTACGAGCAGTACTTC.

This clonotype was counted ten times or more. J is TRBJ2-5 and V is TRBV28; the D is unclear. V was shortened by 0 bases and J by 7 bases, with 15 bases between the two germline ends. The CDR3 loop spans 15 amino acids. Germline CDR1 and CDR2: MDHEN and SYDVKM. CDR3 region: CASSLWRSTVGTQYF. The CDR3 DNA sequence: TGTGCCAGCAGTTTATGGAGATCGACTGTGGGGACCCAGTACTTC.

This clonotype was counted only a few times. The rearrangement uses TRBV6-1 and TRBJ2-5; no clear D. The CDR3 is 16 amino acids. V was clipped by 7 bases and J by 1 base, with 19 bases between them. Germline assignment: CDR1 MNHNS and CDR2 SASEGT. The CDR3 nucleotides read TGTGCCAGCATTCTGGGTTGGGCAGGCGGCCAAGAGACCCAGTACTTC. Translating gives CASILGWAGGQETQYF.

This rearrangement joins TRBV10-3 to TRBJ2-5; 10 positions match TRBD2. Germline CDR1 ENHRY, CDR2 SYGVKD. The CDR3 has 15 residues. V lost 4 bases to trimming and J lost 5 bases; unmatched junction nucleotides: 7. The CDR3 nucleotides read TGTGCCATCAGTGCCCCTAGCGGGGGAGGGGAGACCCAGTACTTC. It codes for CAISAPSGGGETQYF.

In this sample, this clonotype turned up a few times. V usage is TRBV6-2 or TRBV6-3 and J usage is TRBJ2-6; 11 positions match TRBD1. Trimming removed 6 bases from V and 0 bases from J; junction bases left unmatched: 4. The CDR3 runs to 17 residues. Per germline, CDR1 MNHEY and CDR2 SVGEGT. The CDR3, as DNA: TGTGCCAGCAGCAAGGGACAGGGGGACTCTGGGGCCAACGTCCTGACTTTC. The encoded protein is CASSKGQGDSGANVLTF.

This sequence joins TRBV20-1 and TRBJ2-3, with 8 bases fitting TRBD1. The CDR3 extends over 13 amino acids. CDR1 and CDR2 from the germline V gene are DFQATT and SNEGSKA (reference sequence). With 4 bases clipped from V and 6 bases from J, the junction kept 6 bases outside the gene matches. The DNA for the CDR3 is TGCAGTGCTACGGACAGGGACCCGGATACGCAGTATTTT. Protein product: CSATDRDPDTQYF.

There are a few counts of this clonotype. The chain couples TRBV7-2 to TRBJ1-1; D not resolved. CDR1 and CDR2 from the germline V gene are SGHTA and FQGNSA. The CDR3 loop spans 16 amino acids. V lost 3 bases, J lost 3 bases, and 17 bases lay in between. The CDR3 sequence: CASSFQQRVGDTEAFF. CDR3 bases: TGTGCCAGCAGCTTTCAGCAACGGGTAGGAGACACTGAAGCTTTCTTT.

This clonotype was counted between two and nine times. The chain is built from TRBV20-1 and TRBJ1-6; no clear D gene. Trimming removed 1 base at V and 8 bases at J, with 9 bases between. The CDR3 runs 13 residues. The germline gives CDR1 DFQATT, CDR2 SNEGSKA (reference sequence). This CDR3 is CSARGTADSPLHF. The CDR3 coding sequence is TGCAGTGCTAGAGGGACGGCCGATTCACCCCTCCACTTT.

This clonotype was recorded at least ten times. This rearrangement joins TRBV29-1 to TRBJ2-1; 11 bases line up with TRBD2. The V and J ends lost 8 bases and 6 bases, in that order; junction bases with no gene match: 18. The CDR3 consists of 17 residues. The germline gives CDR1 SQVTM, CDR2 ANQGSEA. The CDR3 DNA is TGCAGCCTCAGAACCCTAGCGGGAGGATCAAAGGGCAATGAGCAGTTCTTC. This sequence encodes CSLRTLAGGSKGNEQFF.

This clonotype was found many times. The chain combines TRBV4-3 with TRBJ1-2; 10 bases map to TRBD1. Germline V gives CDR1 LGHNA, CDR2 YSLEER. CDR3 length: 16 amino acids. Trimming removed 1 base from V and 5 bases from J; junction bases left unmatched: 7. The CDR3 sequence is CASSQGGTGANYGYTF. The CDR3 region has the DNA TGCGCCAGCAGCCAAGGGGGGACAGGGGCGAATTATGGCTACACCTTC.